These 23 T cell receptor beta chains came from one sample sequenced in a study of T-cell reconstitution after alpha-beta-depleted transplantation in children. Preparation of the TCRbeta library was carried out with unique molecular identifiers. From the PCR reads, TCRdb called clonotypes with MiXCR, one entry per CDR3 protein. The data contain approximately 590,000 distinct CDR3 sequences, approximately 10% of them singletons. The material sequenced was PBMCs from the stem cell graft donor, taken from the stem cell graft. These TCRs come from a human donor who donated a stem cell graft to a child with acute myeloid leukemia.

This clonotype has more than one count but fewer than ten. The gene calls are TRBV27 and TRBJ2-5; a possible D gene is TRBD1 (6 bases). This CDR3 is 12 amino acids long. The V end lost 1 base, the J end lost 12 bases, and 12 bases lay between the germline ends. The germline CDR1 and CDR2 sequences are MNHEY and SMNVEV (reference sequence). DNA of the CDR3: TGTGCCAGCAGTTTATTTCGGGACACTGAGTACTTC. Amino acids: CASSLFRDTEYF.

The chain joins TRBV4-2 to TRBJ1-5; D is possibly TRBD1 (5 bases). Trimming shortened V by 0 bases and J by 0 bases, and 18 bases separated the two germline ends. The CDR3 runs 19 residues. The germline V gene encodes CDR1 LGHNA and CDR2 YNFKEQ. The CDR3 loop is CASSQEAGGHDYSNQPQHF. DNA of the CDR3: TGTGCCAGCAGCCAAGAAGCCGGAGGACACGACTATAGCAATCAGCCCCAGCATTTT.

This clonotype was detected only a few times. The rearrangement joins TRBV29-1 to TRBJ1-2; the match to TRBD1 covers 7 bases. The germline CDR1 and CDR2 sequences are SQVTM and ANQGSEA. The CDR3 is 15 amino acids. The V gene end was trimmed by 0 bases and the J gene end by 2 bases; junction bases not matched to a gene: 6. CDR3 bases: TGCAGCGTTGAAGATGTGACAGGGAAAAACTATGGCTACACCTTC. Translation gives CSVEDVTGKNYGYTF.

This clonotype was detected only a few times. This sequence joins TRBV29-1 and TRBJ2-7; TRBD2 matches at 7 bases. This CDR3 is built from 14 residues. Germline assignment: CDR1 SQVTM and CDR2 ANQGSEA. V shed 1 base, J shed 3 bases, and the junction held 6 bases outside the gene matches. The CDR3 sequence is CSVEVVGTNYEQYF. The CDR3 DNA sequence: TGCAGCGTTGAAGTTGTAGGGACTAACTACGAGCAGTACTTC.

This chain connects TRBV29-1 to TRBJ2-5; D remains ambiguous. The V gene lost 2 bases and the J gene lost 2 bases, with 9 bases spanning the gap. Germline V gene sequence: CDR1 SQVTM, CDR2 ANQGSEA. The CDR3 totals 13 residues. The CDR3: CSVEQIIQETQYF. In DNA form, the CDR3 reads TGCAGCGTTGAACAGATAATACAAGAGACCCAGTACTTC.

V and J are TRBV25-1 and TRBJ2-1; the D gene is possibly TRBD2 (6 bases). The germline V and J ends were trimmed by 2 bases and 4 bases, with 15 bases remaining between them. CDR1 and CDR2 (germline): MGHDK, SYGVNS. The CDR3 has 16 amino acids. CDR3 nucleotide sequence: TGTGCCAGCAGTGAACCGGGACTCCGCGGGTACAATGAGCAGTTCTTC. Amino acid sequence: CASSEPGLRGYNEQFF.

This clonotype was picked up many times. The rearrangement joins TRBV20-1 to TRBJ2-3, with a possible D match to TRBD2 (6 bases). Germline CDR1 DFQATT, CDR2 SNEGSKA (reference sequence). Trimming pared 6 bases from V and 0 bases from J, leaving 13 bases between. The CDR3 contains 14 residues. CDR3 region: CSAHGSASTDTQYF. In nucleotides, the CDR3 is TGCAGTGCCCACGGGAGCGCTAGCACAGATACGCAGTATTTT.

This clonotype came up a few times. The rearrangement links TRBV6-4 to TRBJ2-1; tentative D call: TRBD1 (6 bases). CDR3 length: 16 amino acids. V was clipped by 0 bases and J by 3 bases, with 12 bases between them. CDR1 and CDR2 from the germline V gene are MRHNA and SNTAGT. The CDR3 is CASSDSTRGIYNEQFF. Here the CDR3 DNA reads TGTGCCAGCAGTGACTCGACCAGGGGAATCTACAATGAGCAGTTCTTC.

This clonotype was seen many times. The V call is TRBV20-1, the J call TRBJ2-7; TRBD1 is a possible D gene (6 bases). The CDR3 is 14 residues long. V dropped 7 bases and J dropped 2 bases, with 18 bases sitting between them. Germline V CDR1 and CDR2: DFQATT, SNEGSKA (reference sequence). The CDR3 DNA follows: TGCAGTGTCACCGGGTCCAGGGGCCCCTACGAGCAGTACTTC. It codes for CSVTGSRGPYEQYF.

This clonotype has a count of ten or more. The rearrangement joins TRBV20-1 to TRBJ2-1; 8 bases line up with TRBD2. V shed 3 bases and J 7 bases; nucleotides not matched to a gene: 2. In germline, CDR1 is DFQATT, CDR2 SNEGSKA (reference sequence). This CDR3 has 12 residues. DNA for the CDR3: TGCAGTGCTAGGAGACTAGCGAATGAGCAGTTCTTC. It codes for CSARRLANEQFF.

This clonotype was found many times. The rearrangement uses TRBV12-3 or TRBV12-4 and TRBJ1-2, with TRBD1 matching over 8 bases. This CDR3 has 15 amino acids. The ends lost 4 bases at V and 7 bases at J; junction bases unmatched: 11. The CDR3 region is CASSSTGGTRGGYTF. CDR3 DNA sequence: TGTGCCAGCAGTTCCACAGGGGGGACCCGGGGTGGCTACACCTTC.

This clonotype has a count of ten or more. This sequence joins TRBV29-1 and TRBJ1-5; the D gene is possibly TRBD1 (5 bases). From germline, CDR1 is SQVTM and CDR2 ANQGSEA. The CDR3 contains 14 residues. V was pared by 4 bases and J by 2 bases, with 12 bases between. The DNA of the CDR3 is TGCAGCGTTGTCGAGGGGCAGGGCAATCAGCCCCAGCATTTT. Translation: CSVVEGQGNQPQHF.

This clonotype came up a few times. The chain recombines TRBV11-3 with TRBJ2-7, with D perhaps TRBD1 (5 bases). CDR1 and CDR2 from the germline V gene are SGHNT and YENEEA. CDR3 length: 15 residues. The ends were cut back, 0 bases at V and 2 bases at J, with 11 bases in the middle. CDR3 sequence reads: CASSLEGRSTYEQYF. The CDR3 DNA reads as TGTGCCAGCAGCTTAGAGGGGCGAAGCACCTACGAGCAGTACTTC.

This clonotype showed up just a few times. This sequence joins TRBV7-2 and TRBJ2-1, with D unresolved. The CDR3 has 12 residues. Germline CDR1 SGHTA, CDR2 FQGNSA. The V end lost 4 bases, the J end lost 7 bases, and 8 bases lay between the germline ends. The CDR3 nucleotides are TGTGCCAGCAGCTGGGTGGTAAATGAGCAGTTCTTC. Translated: CASSWVVNEQFF.

This clonotype came up many times. CDR3 sequence: CASSLRGGSGYTF. CDR3 bases: TGTGCCAGCAGTTTAAGAGGGGGCAGTGGCTACACCTTC. J is TRBJ1-2 and V is TRBV12-3 or TRBV12-4, with TRBD1 matching over 7 bases. CDR3 length: 13 residues. Germline trimming cut 2 bases from V and 7 bases from J; bases unmatched to any gene: 4.

The chain recombines TRBV6-2 or TRBV6-3 with TRBJ2-5; 10 bases fit TRBD1. Germline CDR1 reads MNHEY; CDR2 reads SVGEGT. CDR3 length: 14 residues. Trimming at V came to 7 bases and at J to 5 bases, leaving 7 bases not matched to a gene. The CDR3 protein is CASTRQGASETQYF. The CDR3 nucleotides read TGTGCCAGCACCCGACAGGGGGCAAGTGAGACCCAGTACTTC.

The sample holds many counts of this clonotype. The chain employs TRBV12-3 or TRBV12-4 and TRBJ2-7, with D unresolved. V lost 8 bases and J lost 6, with 11 bases in between. The CDR3 is 11 residues long. As DNA, the CDR3 is TGTGCCAGCGCGGTGGTCTCCGAGCAGTACTTC. It is translated as CASAVVSEQYF.

This clonotype was detected ten times or more. The chain joins TRBV15 to TRBJ2-5; D remains unclear. V gave up 0 bases and J gave up 4 bases, with 9 bases separating them. Germline lookup yields CDR1 LNHNV and CDR2 YYDKDF (reference sequence). CDR3 length: 14 amino acids. The CDR3 here is CATSRDFSVETQYF. As DNA, the CDR3 is TGTGCCACCAGCAGAGATTTCAGCGTAGAGACCCAGTACTTC. Based on the CDR3 plus reference TRBV15 and TRBJ2-5, the full variable domain is DAMVIQNPRYQVTQFGKPVTLSCSQTLNHNVMYWYQQKSSQAPKLLFHYYDKDFNNEADTPDNFQSRRPNTSFCFLDIRSPGLGDTAMYLCATSRDFSVETQYFGPGTRLLVL.

The chain uses TRBV29-1 and TRBJ2-3; 10 bases align to TRBD2. CDR1 SQVTM and CDR2 ANQGSEA come from the germline V gene. V lost 5 bases and J lost 2; bases outside the gene matches: 4. There are 14 residues in the CDR3. The CDR3 DNA reads TGCAGCGTTAGCGGGAGGGGCATCACAGATACGCAGTATTTT. It yields the protein CSVSGRGITDTQYF.

This clonotype was found a few times. The chain combines TRBV3-1 with TRBJ2-1; TRBD2 matches 7 bases. With 4 bases clipped from V and 9 bases from J, the junction kept 9 bases outside the gene matches. The length of the CDR3 is 14 residues. From germline, CDR1 is LGHDT and CDR2 YNNKEL (reference sequence). CDR3 region: CASSLSAGVSEQFF. For the CDR3, the DNA is TGTGCCAGCAGCCTCTCGGCGGGAGTCTCTGAGCAGTTCTTC.

The chain links TRBV20-1 to TRBJ2-4; 8 nucleotides agree with TRBD1. CDR1 and CDR2 from the germline V gene are DFQATT and SNEGSKA (reference sequence). This CDR3 has 17 amino acids. V shed 1 base and J 0 bases; nucleotides not matched to a gene: 8. CDR3 amino acids: CSARVQGGSLAKNIQYF. The CDR3 bases are TGCAGTGCTAGAGTACAGGGGGGATCCCTAGCCAAAAACATTCAGTACTTC.

This clonotype occurred many times. This chain connects TRBV10-3 to TRBJ2-3; D is undetermined. V lost 3 bases, J lost 1 base, and 11 bases lay in between. CDR1 is ENHRY, CDR2 SYGVKD, per germline. This CDR3 spans 15 amino acids. The CDR3 is CAISDISLGTDTQYF. CDR3 coding DNA: TGTGCCATCAGTGATATCTCCCTGGGCACAGATACGCAGTATTTT.

CDR3 DNA sequence: TGTGCCAGCAGCGTCAGGGTGTCGGAAAAACTGTTTTTT. Residues: CASSVRVSEKLFF. The chain links TRBV25-1 to TRBJ1-4; possible D gene TRBD1, 5 bases. The germline V gene has CDR1 MGHDK and CDR2 SYGVNS. The CDR3 is 13 residues long. The V and J ends lost 6 bases and 8 bases respectively, with 13 bases between them.